The subject of this entry is one T cell receptor beta chain. The antigen it binds to is not known. No clone much larger than this one lies a single base away; base qualities are absent. The data were obtained in a study of T cell responses to AZD1222 COVID-19 vaccine (dated by TCRdb to the early 2020s). Some background on the complete study: A total of more than 230 trial participants underwent TCR sequencing, of whom nearly 210 had received two doses of AZD1222 and around 25 had received two doses of the MenACWY control vaccine. Trial participants were enrolled by age into subgroups of 18-55, 56-69 and 70-plus years, and approximately 150, 30 and 60 TCR-sequenced participants, respectively, were included in these subgroups. What the study reported, not specific to this receptor: Participants were mostly white British, with more females than males. The authors suggested clonal diversity may have been underestimated. The whole spike protein was spanned by vaccine-associated CD4 TCRs, and dominant responses were seen in regions 160-218 and 743-854. Because no day 14 peak-response samples were available, repertoires were characterized only after the peak T cell response. After two AZD1222 doses, both the breadth and the depth of spike-specific TCRs were significantly higher than at day 0 and than in MenACWY recipients. Epitopes outside the regions mutated in the B.1.351 and B.1.1.7 variants were reportedly recognized by nearly half of the unique spike-specific TCRs. The 56-69-year group was small, and its depth increase did not reach significance, likely because of low power. Only 5 to 7 AZD1222 recipients were SARS-CoV-2 seropositive at baseline, limiting conclusions about previously exposed vaccinees.

In light of the paper, this sample's time point label describes: about 28 days (+/-7) after the second vaccine dose. Because spike-specific TCR depth and breadth did not differ between the two schedules, AZD1222 recipients who got a second dose at roughly 4 weeks were pooled with those who got a second dose at roughly 12 weeks. Vaccinee samples came from UK trials COV001 and COV002, including a single-blind randomized controlled phase 2/3 trial of AZD1222 (ChAdOx1 nCoV-19) in healthy adults. For TCRbeta chain sequencing, PBMC samples from trial participants were taken at day 0 and at day 28 after the second dose. From its cysteine to its phenylalanine, the CDR3 spans 14 amino acids. CDR3 DNA is the only sequence kept; it has 42 bases, read in frame from the first base. V is reduced by 0 bases and J by 2 bases, leaving a spacing of 5 bases between them. In the germline V gene, CDR1 corresponds to KGHSH and CDR2 to LQKENI.

The CDR3 regions of human TCRbeta chains were analyzed by immunosequencing. The study's own analysis went as follows. Repertoire TCRs were checked for matches against a reference library of SARS-CoV-2-specific TCRs that had been generated using the MIRA antigen-specificity platform. Breadth was defined as the fraction of unique TCRs that were SARS-CoV-2-associated. Depth was defined as the fraction of total T cells that were SARS-CoV-2-associated. Using the MIRA data, every spike-specific TCR was mapped to the spike region that the TCR reacted to and assigned to either a CD4 or a CD8 class. Log10-transformed breadth and depth values were compared by one-way ANOVA with Sidak's multiple comparisons tests. TCRdb took over this immuneACCESS table, retaining in-frame rearrangements with V and J assigned. Such tables are incomplete; in checked studies, under half of the missing clones stem from an unresolved V gene, and the remainder is unexplained. That table gives V, J and clone size, and the DNA gave D and trimming. Recorded for this sample are roughly 190,000 clones; approximately 93% of them occurred a single time. The ten biggest clones cover about 1.7% of the sample.

The chain links TRBV18 with TRBJ2-1, with the D segment identity uncertain. Source: peripheral blood, taken 28 days after the second AZD1222 dose. This TCR was sampled from an adult who received the AZD1222 COVID-19 vaccine. The nucleotides are TGTGCCAGCTCACCACCCCCCGCCTACAATGAGCAGTTCTTC. It encodes CASSPPPAYNEQFF.